These 15 T cell receptor beta chains came from one sample sequenced in a study of T-cell memory formation after mild COVID-19. TCRdb recomputed calls from the 5' RACE reads with MiXCR, one row per CDR3 protein. The repertoire consists of about 440,000 distinct CDR3 sequences, with roughly 20% occurring once and the leading ten covering 8.4%. The sequenced sample consisted of PBMCs or a T cell subset sorted from them (not recorded which). All receptors derive from an adult woman who had mild COVID-19 (a few samples of this study predate the infection). Cell type and time point are not known.

The chain uses TRBV3-1 and TRBJ2-1, with TRBD2 matching over 8 bases. Trimming removed 2 bases from V and 8 bases from J; junction bases left unmatched: 8. Germline V CDR1 and CDR2: LGHDT, YNNKEL (reference sequence). This CDR3 is 15 amino acids long. CDR3: CASSQFGGALDEQFF. The DNA of the CDR3 is TGTGCCAGCAGCCAATTCGGGGGGGCTTTAGATGAGCAGTTCTTC.

This chain connects TRBV9 to TRBJ2-3; 15 bases are shared with TRBD2. The CDR3 is made up of 18 amino acids. V was pared by 3 bases and J by 2 bases, with 7 bases of the junction left unmatched. Germline CDR1 SGDLS, CDR2 YYNGEE. The CDR3 loop is CASSAGTSGGRPTDTQYF. CDR3 DNA: TGTGCCAGCAGCGCCGGGACTAGCGGGGGGAGACCCACAGATACGCAGTATTTT. Looking up the rest from reference TRBV9 and TRBJ2-3 gives the full variable domain: DSGVTQTPKHLITATGQRVTLRCSPRSGDLSVYWYQQSLDQGLQFLIQYYNGEERAKGNILERFSAQQFPDLHSELNLSSLELGDSALYFCASSAGTSGGRPTDTQYFGPGTRLTVL.

The chain uses TRBV5-5 and TRBJ2-1; 11 nucleotides line up with TRBD2. Looked up from germline, CDR1 is SGHKS and CDR2 is YYEKEE (reference sequence). V dropped 0 bases and J dropped 0; count of bases not matched to a gene: 2. The CDR3 sequence is 17 residues long. CDR3 loop: CASSLETSGSSYNEQFF. Here the CDR3 DNA reads TGTGCCAGCAGCTTGGAAACTAGCGGGAGCTCCTACAATGAGCAGTTCTTC.

This clonotype was found a few times. The rearrangement joins TRBV6-5 to TRBJ1-6; no clear D gene. CDR3 length equals 17 residues. Deletions cut 5 bases from V and 4 bases from J, with 18 bases between. The germline CDR1 and CDR2 sequences are MNHEY and SVGAGI. The CDR3 nucleotides are TGTGCCAGCAGTGACGCCCGAATGACACATTATAATTCACCCCTCCACTTT. It encodes CASSDARMTHYNSPLHF.

The rearrangement uses TRBV20-1 and TRBJ2-7, with TRBD1 matching 8 bases. The CDR3 length is 15 residues. V lost 0 bases, J lost 3 bases, and 7 bases stayed unmatched. CDR1 and CDR2 (germline): DFQATT, SNEGSKA (reference sequence). The CDR3 protein is CSARDRTGLNYEQYF. The DNA of the CDR3 is TGCAGTGCTAGAGACCGGACAGGGTTAAACTACGAGCAGTACTTC.

This clonotype has just a few counts. This sequence joins TRBV6-1 and TRBJ1-1, with no clear D. V lost 0 bases, J lost 5 bases, and 10 bases lay in between. This CDR3 is 14 amino acids long. Germline V gene sequence: CDR1 MNHNS, CDR2 SASEGT. CDR3 region: CASSEALYVTEAFF. CDR3 bases: TGTGCCAGCAGTGAAGCGCTTTATGTGACTGAAGCTTTCTTT.

The rearrangement joins TRBV29-1 to TRBJ2-7; TRBD1 or TRBD2 may be the D gene (5 bases each). The ends were cut back, 0 bases at V and 4 bases at J, with 13 bases in the middle. The CDR3 spans 14 residues. CDR1 is SQVTM and CDR2 is ANQGSEA in the germline V gene. The DNA of the CDR3 is TGCAGCGTTGAAGATCAGGTCAGGGAGTACGAGCAGTACTTC. This sequence encodes CSVEDQVREYEQYF.

This clonotype has more than one count but fewer than ten. The gene calls are TRBV19 and TRBJ2-7, with 11 bases identical to TRBD2. The CDR3 runs 16 residues. CDR1 is LNHDA, CDR2 SQIVND, per germline (reference sequence). Trimming at V came to 4 bases and at J to 2 bases, leaving 7 bases not matched to a gene. For the CDR3, the DNA is TGTGCCAGTAGTACCCCCGGGACTAGCGGAACCTACGAGCAGTACTTC. Translation gives CASSTPGTSGTYEQYF.

This clonotype appeared a few times. This chain links TRBV3-1 with TRBJ1-6; TRBD1 matches 8 bases. J gave up 8 bases and V 0 bases, and 3 bases lay outside the gene matches. Per germline, CDR1 LGHDT and CDR2 YNNKEL (reference sequence). The length of the CDR3 is 15 residues. DNA for the CDR3: TGTGCCAGCAGCCAAGACGCAGGGGGCGATTCACCCCTCCACTTT. This translates into CASSQDAGGDSPLHF.

This clonotype has a handful of counts. The chain has TRBV27 and TRBJ1-2; 10 nucleotides agree with TRBD1. The trim removed 3 bases at V and 7 bases at J, leaving 5 bases unmatched. Germline values: CDR1 MNHEY, CDR2 SMNVEV (reference sequence). The CDR3 sequence is 14 residues long. The CDR3 nucleotides are TGTGCCAGCAGTTTTGGACAGGGGGTCCTTGGCTACACCTTC. Translation gives CASSFGQGVLGYTF.

This clonotype was seen a few times. The chain combines TRBV7-2 with TRBJ2-1; 10 nucleotides agree with TRBD2. This CDR3 comprises 15 residues. From germline, CDR1 is SGHTA and CDR2 FQGNSA. Germline trimming cut 5 bases from V and 6 bases from J; bases unmatched to any gene: 7. Here the CDR3 reads CASSPIAGGSNEQFF. CDR3 DNA: TGTGCCAGCAGCCCTATAGCGGGAGGATCCAATGAGCAGTTCTTC.

The chain employs TRBV12-3 or TRBV12-4 and TRBJ2-5; D remains ambiguous. V lost 4 bases and J 5 bases, leaving 8 bases between the germline ends. The CDR3 has 12 residues. This CDR3 is CASSSQGETQYF. The CDR3 coding sequence is TGTGCCAGCAGTTCCCAAGGGGAGACCCAGTACTTC.

This chain connects TRBV6-5 to TRBJ1-1, with 11 bases identical to TRBD1. CDR3 length equals 13 residues. After removal of 11 bases from V and 6 bases from J, the junction contained 8 bases not matched to a gene. Germline V gene sequence: CDR1 MNHEY, CDR2 SVGAGI. The CDR3, as DNA: TGTGCCGCTGAGGACAGGGGGCCTTCTGAAGCTTTCTTT. Protein sequence: CAAEDRGPSEAFF.

This rearrangement joins TRBV20-1 to TRBJ2-7, with 8 bases lining up with TRBD1. V lost 3 bases and J lost 1; bases outside the gene matches: 5. This CDR3 is built from 14 residues. From germline, CDR1 is DFQATT and CDR2 SNEGSKA (reference sequence). The CDR3 DNA reads TGCAGTGCTAGTCAGGGGGCGGTGTCCTACGAGCAGTACTTC. Translating gives CSASQGAVSYEQYF.

This clonotype was seen a few times. V usage is TRBV6-4 and J usage is TRBJ2-3; tentative D call: TRBD2 (6 bases). The germline V gene encodes CDR1 MRHNA and CDR2 SNTAGT. V lost 8 bases, J lost 0 bases, and 15 bases lay in between. The CDR3 contains 15 residues. CDR3 DNA sequence: TGTGCCAGCCGTCCCGAGGGACTTAGCACAGATACGCAGTATTTT. It is translated as CASRPEGLSTDTQYF.